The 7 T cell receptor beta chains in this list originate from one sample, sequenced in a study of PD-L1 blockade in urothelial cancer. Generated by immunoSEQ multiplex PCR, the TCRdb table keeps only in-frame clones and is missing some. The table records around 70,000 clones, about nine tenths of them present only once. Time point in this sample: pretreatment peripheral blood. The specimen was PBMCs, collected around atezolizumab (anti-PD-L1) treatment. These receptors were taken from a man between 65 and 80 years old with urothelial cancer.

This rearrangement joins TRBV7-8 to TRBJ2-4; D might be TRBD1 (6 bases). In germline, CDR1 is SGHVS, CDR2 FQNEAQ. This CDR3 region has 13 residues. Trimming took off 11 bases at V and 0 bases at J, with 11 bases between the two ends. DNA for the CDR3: TGTGCCGGACAGAGGCTAGCCAAAAACATTCAGTACTTC. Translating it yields CAGQRLAKNIQYF.

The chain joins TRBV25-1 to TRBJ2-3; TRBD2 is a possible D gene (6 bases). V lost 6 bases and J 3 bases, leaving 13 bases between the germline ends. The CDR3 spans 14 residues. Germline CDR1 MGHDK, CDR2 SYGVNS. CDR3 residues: CASRLGDLTDTQYF. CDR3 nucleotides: TGTGCCAGCAGACTAGGGGACTTAACAGATACGCAGTATTTT.

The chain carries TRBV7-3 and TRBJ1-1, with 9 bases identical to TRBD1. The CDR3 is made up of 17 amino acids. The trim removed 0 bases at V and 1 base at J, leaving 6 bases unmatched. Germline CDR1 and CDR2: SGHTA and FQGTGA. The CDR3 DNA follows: TGTGCCAGCAGCTTAACGGGGACAGGGCTCAAGAACACTGAAGCTTTCTTT. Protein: CASSLTGTGLKNTEAFF. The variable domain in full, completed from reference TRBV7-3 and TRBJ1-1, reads GAGVSQTPSNKVTEKGKYVELRCDPISGHTALYWYRQSLGQGPEFLIYFQGTGAADDSGLPNDRFFAVRPEGSVSTLKIQRTERGDSAVYLCASSLTGTGLKNTEAFFGQGTRLTVV.

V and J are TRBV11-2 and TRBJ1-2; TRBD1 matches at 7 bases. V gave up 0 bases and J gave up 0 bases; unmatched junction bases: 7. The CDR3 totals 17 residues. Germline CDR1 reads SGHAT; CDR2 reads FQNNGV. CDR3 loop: CASSLDRWDSANYGYTF. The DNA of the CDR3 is TGTGCCAGCAGCTTAGATCGGTGGGACAGCGCTAACTATGGCTACACCTTC.

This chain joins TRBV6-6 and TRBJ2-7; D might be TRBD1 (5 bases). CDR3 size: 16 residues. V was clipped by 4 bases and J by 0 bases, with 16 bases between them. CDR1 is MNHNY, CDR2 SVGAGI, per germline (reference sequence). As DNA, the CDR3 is TGTGCCAGCAGTTCCGTCCGCACAGGTCCCTCCTACGAGCAGTACTTC. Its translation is CASSSVRTGPSYEQYF.

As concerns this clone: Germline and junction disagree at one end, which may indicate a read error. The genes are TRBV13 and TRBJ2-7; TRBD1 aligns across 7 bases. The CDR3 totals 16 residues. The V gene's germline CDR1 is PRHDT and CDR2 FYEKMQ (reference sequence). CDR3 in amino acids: CASSIGKTGRSYEQYF. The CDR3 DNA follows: TGTGCCAGCAGCATAGGGAAGACAGGGAGATCCTACGAGCAGTACTTC.

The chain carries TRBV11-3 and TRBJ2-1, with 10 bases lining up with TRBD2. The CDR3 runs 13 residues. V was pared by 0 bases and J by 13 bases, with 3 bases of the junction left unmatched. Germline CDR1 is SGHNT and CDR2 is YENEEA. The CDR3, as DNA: TGTGCCAGCAGCTTAGACAGCGGGAGGGCCCAGTTCTTC. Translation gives CASSLDSGRAQFF. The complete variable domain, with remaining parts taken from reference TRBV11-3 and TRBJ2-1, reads EAGVVQSPRYKIIEKKQPVAFWCNPISGHNTLYWYLQNLGQGPELLIRYENEEAVDDSQLPKDRFSAERLKGVDSTLKIQPAELGDSAVYLCASSLDSGRAQFFGPGTRLTVL.